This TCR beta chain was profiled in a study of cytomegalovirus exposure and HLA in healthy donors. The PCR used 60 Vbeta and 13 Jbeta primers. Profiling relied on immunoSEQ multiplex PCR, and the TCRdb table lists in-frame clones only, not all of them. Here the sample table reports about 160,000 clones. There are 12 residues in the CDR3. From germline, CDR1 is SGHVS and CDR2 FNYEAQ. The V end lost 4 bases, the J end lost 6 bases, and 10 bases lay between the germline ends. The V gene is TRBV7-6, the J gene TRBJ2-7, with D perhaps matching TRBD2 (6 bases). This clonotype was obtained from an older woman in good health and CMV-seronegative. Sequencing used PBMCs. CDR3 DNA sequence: TGTGCCAGCAGCTCGGTGGGGGGCGAGCAGTACTTC. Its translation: CASSSVGGEQYF.